The 26 T cell receptor beta chains below were found in one sample sequenced in a study of Ad26.COV2.S vaccination and SARS-CoV-2 variants. Sequencing used immunoSEQ multiplex PCR; TCRdb keeps in-frame clones, though not all of them. The table has about 480,000 clones, around nine tenths seen once. The sample's treatment: some 20 received Ad26.COV2.S at low or high dose, single or two shots; 5 received placebo; per-sample allocation not given. Collection of the samples took place on day 63 after the first injection of vaccine or placebo. This specimen was peripheral blood, taken in a trial of Ad26.COV2.S vaccine versus placebo. The receptor source for this set is a person between 18 and 60 years old who received the Ad26.COV2.S COVID-19 vaccine or a placebo.

Comment on this clone: Other DNA sequences within the sample encode an identical CDR3. V usage is TRBV7-2 and J usage is TRBJ2-5, with D hard to call. Trimming took 3 bases from V and 2 from J, leaving 7 bases between them. Germline V gene lookup returns CDR1 SGHTA and CDR2 FQGNSA. This CDR3 region has 13 residues. The CDR3 protein is CASSLALQETQYF. CDR3 sequence (DNA): TGTGCCAGCAGCTTGGCGTTACAAGAGACCCAGTACTTC.

The chain has TRBV18 and TRBJ2-2; 15 nucleotides agree with TRBD2. V trimming: 3 bases; J trimming: 4 bases; junction bases outside the gene matches: 12. Germline-derived CDR1 and CDR2 are KGHSH and LQKENI. The CDR3 is 20 amino acids. The chain's CDR3 is CASSPWSGLAGGPSTGELFF. The CDR3 bases are TGTGCCAGCTCACCGTGGTCAGGACTAGCGGGAGGGCCGAGCACCGGGGAGCTGTTTTTT.

The sample holds many counts of this clone. The rearrangement links TRBV7-6 to TRBJ1-5; D ambiguous. The ends were cut back, 3 bases at V and 7 bases at J, with 16 bases in the middle. Germline lookup yields CDR1 SGHVS and CDR2 FNYEAQ. The CDR3 sequence is 15 residues long. The CDR3, as DNA: TGTGCCAGCAGCTTCCCGGGAAGGGAAGAGCAGCCCCAGCATTTT. Encoded protein: CASSFPGREEQPQHF. Using reference TRBV7-6 and TRBJ1-5 for the parts outside the CDR3, the full variable domain is GAGVSQSPRYKVTKRGQDVALRCDPISGHVSLYWYRQALGQGPEFLTYFNYEAQQDKSGLPNDRFSAERPEGSISTLTIQRTEQRDSAMYRCASSFPGREEQPQHFGDGTRLSIL.

This clone was seen more than once but under ten times. This chain uses TRBV7-9 with TRBJ2-7, with 7 bases matching TRBD2. Germline V lookup: CDR1 SEHNR, CDR2 FQNEAQ (reference sequence). V shed 5 bases, J shed 1 base, and the junction held 8 bases outside the gene matches. The CDR3 extends over 15 amino acids. CDR3 in amino acids: CASSTTPGGSYEQYF. CDR3 bases: TGTGCCAGCAGCACCACCCCGGGGGGATCCTACGAGCAGTACTTC. Full variable domain (outside the CDR3, taken from reference TRBV7-9 and TRBJ2-7): DTGVSQNPRHKITKRGQNVTFRCDPISEHNRLYWYRQTLGQGPEFLTYFQNEAQLEKSRLLSDRFSAERPKGSFSTLEIQRTEQGDSAMYLCASSTTPGGSYEQYFGPGTRLTVT.

Comments on this clone: The same CDR3 can be traced to other DNA sequences in this sample. The chain's CDR3 is CASSLAGGNQPQHF. The CDR3 DNA reads as TGCGCCAGCAGCTTGGCAGGGGGCAATCAGCCCCAGCATTTT. This rearrangement joins TRBV5-1 to TRBJ1-5; TRBD1 is a possible D gene (6 bases). The CDR3 extends over 14 amino acids. Germline assignment: CDR1 SGHRS and CDR2 YFSETQ. V was trimmed by 0 bases and J by 2 bases, leaving 6 bases between them.

The table lists this clone with a few counts. The same CDR3 also results from other DNA sequences found in this sample. The CDR3 protein is CASSLDSSNQPQHF. The CDR3 DNA follows: TGTGCCAGCAGCTTAGACAGCAGCAATCAGCCCCAGCATTTT. The chain combines TRBV7-9 with TRBJ1-5; D is unclear. The V end was cut by 1 base, the J end by 1 base, with 5 bases between. Germline CDR1 SEHNR, CDR2 FQNEAQ (reference sequence). This CDR3 spans 14 amino acids.

This clone was picked up one time. The chain combines TRBV12-3 or TRBV12-4 with TRBJ1-2; the D is unclear. Trimming removed 6 bases from V and 4 bases from J, with 6 bases in between. The CDR3 length is 11 residues. The CDR3 spells CASSRLYGYTF. The CDR3, as DNA: TGTGCCAGCAGCCGACTCTATGGCTACACCTTC.

This clone showed up just once. J is TRBJ2-5 and V is TRBV5-1, with 8 nucleotides matching TRBD2. CDR1 and CDR2 from the germline V gene are SGHRS and YFSETQ. J was trimmed by 0 bases and V by 7 bases; bases with no gene match: 8. The length of the CDR3 is 15 residues. As DNA, the CDR3 is TGCGCCAGCCAAACTAGCGGTTTGTACCAAGAGACCCAGTACTTC. Encoded protein: CASQTSGLYQETQYF.

This clone was detected once. V and J are TRBV6-2 or TRBV6-3 and TRBJ2-7, with 10 bases that match TRBD2. The CDR3 is made up of 15 amino acids. Germline CDR1 and CDR2: MNHEY and SVGEGT. Trimming cost V 5 bases and J 2 bases; bases outside gene matches: 6. CDR3 residues: CASSQSSGRAYEQYF. The CDR3 DNA reads as TGTGCCAGCAGTCAGTCAAGCGGGAGGGCCTACGAGCAGTACTTC.

The chain couples TRBV5-1 to TRBJ2-2; no definite D call. Per germline, CDR1 SGHRS and CDR2 YFSETQ. Between the trimmed V and J ends, which lost 2 bases and 2 bases, there was a span of 10 bases. This CDR3 has 15 amino acids. The CDR3 nucleotides read TGCGCCAGCAGCTTTATCCAGACCAACACCGGGGAGCTGTTTTTT. Its translation is CASSFIQTNTGELFF.

The chain combines TRBV5-6 with TRBJ2-5, with D uncertain. V gave up 2 bases and J gave up 7 bases, with 12 bases separating them. This CDR3 spans 13 amino acids. Germline CDR1 is SGHDT and CDR2 is YYEEEE. This CDR3 is CASSLLPEGTQYF. The CDR3, as DNA: TGTGCCAGCAGCTTATTACCAGAAGGGACCCAGTACTTC.

The sample holds one count of this clone. This chain links TRBV5-1 with TRBJ2-6; D uncertain. The V gene's germline CDR1 is SGHRS and CDR2 YFSETQ. V was pared by 1 base and J by 2 bases, with 10 bases between. CDR3 length: 16 residues. CDR3 coding DNA: TGCGCCAGCAGCTTGAAGGGTAGCCCTGGGGCCAACGTCCTGACTTTC. Protein: CASSLKGSPGANVLTF.

As regards this clone: Other DNA sequences in this sample translate to the same CDR3. This chain uses TRBV29-1 with TRBJ1-3; a weak D match, TRBD1 (5 bases). Germline V lookup: CDR1 SQVTM, CDR2 ANQGSEA. The CDR3 sequence is 12 residues long. Trimming took 6 bases from V and 2 from J, leaving 8 bases between them. The CDR3 nucleotides are TGCAGCGTGGGGACGGCTGGAAACACCATATATTTT. Translation gives CSVGTAGNTIYF.

This chain links TRBV6-2 or TRBV6-3 with TRBJ2-5, with D tentatively TRBD1 (6 bases). Trimming shortened V by 5 bases and J by 2 bases, and 12 bases separated the two germline ends. CDR3 length equals 14 residues. Germline V gene data show CDR1 as MNHEY and CDR2 as SVGEGT. The CDR3 reads CASSRDGQQETQYF. The CDR3 bases are TGTGCCAGCAGTCGGGACGGACAGCAAGAGACCCAGTACTTC.

This sequence joins TRBV2 and TRBJ2-7, with 13 bases matching TRBD2. The CDR3 has 15 amino acids. V lost 7 bases to trimming and J lost 4 bases; unmatched junction nucleotides: 7. Germline V CDR1 and CDR2: SNHLY, FYNNEI. The CDR3 coding sequence is TGTGCCAGCACCCTCGAGACTAGCGGGAGGTACGAGCAGTACTTC. Its protein product is CASTLETSGRYEQYF.

This chain links TRBV6-5 with TRBJ1-5; D uncertain. CDR3 length: 14 amino acids. V lost 5 bases and J 2 bases, leaving 10 bases between the germline ends. Looked up from germline, CDR1 is MNHEY and CDR2 is SVGAGI. In nucleotides, the CDR3 is TGTGCCAGCAGTACCCGTAGAGGCAATCAGCCCCAGCATTTT. It is translated as CASSTRRGNQPQHF.

The CDR3 DNA is TGTGCCAGCAGCCGCACAACCAACACTGAAGCTTTCTTT. It is translated as CASSRTTNTEAFF. The chain has TRBV6-5 and TRBJ1-1; D gene ambiguous. Germline V CDR1 and CDR2: MNHEY, SVGAGI. With 6 bases removed from V and 2 bases from J, the gap between germline ends came to 10 bases. This CDR3 contains 13 residues.

There are a few counts of this clone. This chain links TRBV28 with TRBJ1-5; a possible D gene is TRBD1 (6 bases). The CDR3 loop spans 12 amino acids. The germline V and J ends were trimmed by 11 bases and 4 bases, with 12 bases remaining between them. Germline CDR1 and CDR2: MDHEN and SYDVKM. In nucleotides, the CDR3 is TGTGCCTGCCGGGGGCCGAATCAGCCCCAGCATTTT. This sequence encodes CACRGPNQPQHF. Combining the CDR3 with reference TRBV28 and TRBJ1-5 gives the whole variable domain DVKVTQSSRYLVKRTGEKVFLECVQDMDHENMFWYRQDPGLGLRLIYFSYDVKMKEKGDIPEGYSVSREKKERFSLILESASTNQTSMYLCACRGPNQPQHFGDGTRLSIL.

The chain uses TRBV4-1 and TRBJ1-5; 9 bases agree with TRBD1. CDR3 length: 15 amino acids. V lost 4 bases to trimming and J lost 7 bases; unmatched junction nucleotides: 8. Germline V gene data show CDR1 as MGHRA and CDR2 as YSYEKL. CDR3 region: CASSLRQGVDQPQHF. The CDR3 coding sequence is TGCGCCAGCAGCCTAAGACAGGGGGTAGACCAGCCCCAGCATTTT.

The gene calls are TRBV30 and TRBJ1-1, with D hard to call. CDR1 and CDR2 from the germline V gene are GTSNPN and SVGIG (reference sequence). The V end lost 2 bases, the J end lost 8 bases, and 9 bases lay between the germline ends. The CDR3 contains 11 residues. The DNA for the CDR3 is TGTGCCTGGAGTCGGGCCCAGGAAGCTTTCTTT. This encodes CAWSRAQEAFF.

This clone is a singleton in its sample. This chain connects TRBV10-3 to TRBJ1-1; TRBD1 is a possible D gene (6 bases). Trimming removed 6 bases at V and 2 bases at J, with 13 bases between. The CDR3 length is 14 residues. Germline assignment: CDR1 ENHRY and CDR2 SYGVKD. Here the CDR3 reads CAISGQNTNTEAFF. The CDR3 DNA follows: TGTGCCATCAGCGGACAGAACACTAACACTGAAGCTTTCTTT.

The genes are TRBV24-1 and TRBJ2-1, with 7 bases identical to TRBD2. The ends lost 7 bases at V and 9 bases at J; junction bases unmatched: 11. From germline, CDR1 is KGHDR and CDR2 SFDVKD. This CDR3 spans 14 amino acids. The CDR3 nucleotides are TGTGCCACCAGCCCCGGGGAGGGAGAGGGTGAGCAGTTCTTC. This gives the protein CATSPGEGEGEQFF.

The chain joins TRBV12-3 or TRBV12-4 to TRBJ2-1; no clear D. The CDR3 is 12 amino acids. With 10 bases removed from V and 4 bases from J, the gap between germline ends came to 11 bases. The CDR3 nucleotides are TGTGCCAATGGGCCTCTATACAATGAGCAGTTCTTC. Amino acids: CANGPLYNEQFF.

This chain's CDR3 is CASSPGGFGYGYTF. CDR3 DNA sequence: TGCGCCAGCAGCCCTGGAGGGTTCGGCTATGGCTACACCTTC. The chain employs TRBV5-1 and TRBJ1-2; D uncertain. This CDR3 is 14 amino acids long. The V gene lost 4 bases and the J gene lost 4 bases, with 14 bases spanning the gap. Germline V CDR1 and CDR2: SGHRS, YFSETQ. Full variable domain (missing parts from reference TRBV5-1 and TRBJ1-2): KAGVTQTPRYLIKTRGQQVTLSCSPISGHRSVSWYQQTPGQGLQFLFEYFSETQRNKGNFPGRFSGRQFSNSRSEMNVSTLELGDSALYLCASSPGGFGYGYTFGSGTRLTVV.

The J gene is TRBJ2-1, the V gene TRBV7-8; 8 nucleotides agree with TRBD2. The CDR3 consists of 15 residues. V lost 5 bases and J lost 8; bases outside the gene matches: 11. Germline assignment: CDR1 SGHVS and CDR2 FQNEAQ. CDR3 protein: CASSVREGRRDEQFF. DNA for the CDR3: TGTGCCAGCAGCGTCCGGGAGGGCCGCCGTGATGAGCAGTTCTTC.

This clone was seen a single time. The chain employs TRBV5-4 and TRBJ1-2, with D unclear. Germline CDR1 reads SGHNT; CDR2 reads YYREEE (reference sequence). Between the trimmed V and J ends, which lost 1 base and 8 bases, there was a span of 18 bases. The CDR3 totals 15 residues. The DNA of the CDR3 is TGTGCCAGCAGCTTGCCGCTGGGCAGCCCCGCGGGCTACACCTTC. It yields the protein CASSLPLGSPAGYTF.